A selection of T cell receptor beta chains follows, all from one sample in a study of PD-1 blockade in classical Hodgkin lymphoma. Assay used: immunoSEQ multiplex PCR; TCRdb lists only in-frame clones, some missing. The sample gives tens of thousands of clones, about three quarters of which show up once; roughly 12% is in the top ten. This specimen was peripheral blood mononuclear cells (PBMCs), taken before the fourth cycle of nivolumab. The origin of the receptors is a human donor with classical Hodgkin lymphoma. CDR3s include the opening cysteine and the closing phenylalanine or tryptophan. Each record gives: D gene, CDR3 length, V gene, J gene, clone size, CDR3 protein, CDR3 DNA. D genes are given only for firm matches. Not every row has a clone size; where given, it reads once, few, many or a size class.

NA	13	TRBV21-1	TRBJ2-7	NA	CASRDGTGSQQYF	TGTGCCAGCAGAGACGGGACAGGCTCTCAGCAGTACTTC
NA	20	TRBV9	TRBJ2-4	NA	CASSWYRVLLYWAVKNIQYF	TGTGCCAGCAGCTGGTACAGGGTGTTGTTGTACTGGGCCGTCAAAAACATTCAGTACTTC
TRBD2	16	TRBV5-1	TRBJ2-1	NA	CASSLGLAGAYNEQFF	TGCGCCAGCAGCTTGGGCCTAGCGGGGGCCTACAATGAGCAGTTCTTC
TRBD2	18	TRBV4-2	TRBJ2-1	few	CASSQELGGRAPYNEQFF	TGTGCCAGCAGCCAAGAGTTGGGCGGGAGGGCCCCCTACAATGAGCAGTTCTTC
NA	15	TRBV27	TRBJ2-5	NA	CASDGRRLISETQYF	TGTGCCAGCGACGGACGGAGGTTAATCTCAGAGACCCAGTACTTC
NA	16	TRBV28	TRBJ2-6	NA	CASTTLKGSGANVLTF	TGTGCCAGCACGACTCTTAAAGGCTCTGGGGCCAACGTCCTGACTTTC
NA	14	TRBV6-5	TRBJ2-7	NA	CASSQRGTSYEQYF	TGTGCCAGCAGCCAACGAGGGACCTCCTACGAGCAGTACTTC
NA	14	TRBV6-1	TRBJ2-7	NA	CASSADTNRDEQYF	TGTGCCAGCAGTGCCGACACAAACAGGGACGAGCAGTACTTC
NA	13	TRBV5-4	TRBJ2-1	few	CASSLGLGGEQFF	TGTGCCAGCAGCTTGGGGCTAGGGGGTGAGCAGTTCTTC
NA	14	TRBV15	TRBJ2-7	NA	CATSRLAGFYEQYF	TGTGCCACCAGCAGATTGGCGGGGTTCTACGAGCAGTACTTC
TRBD2	19	TRBV27	TRBJ2-7	NA	CASSFLARSGGRAEGEQYF	TGTGCCAGCAGTTTCCTCGCGAGGTCGGGCGGGAGGGCCGAGGGCGAGCAGTACTTC
NA	14	TRBV6-5	TRBJ2-7	NA	CASSPLPGTYEQYF	TGTGCCAGCAGTCCCCTGCCGGGTACCTACGAGCAGTACTTC
NA	14	TRBV7-9	TRBJ1-2	NA	CASSLAGPGYGYTF	TGTGCCAGCAGCTTAGCGGGCCCGGGATATGGCTACACCTTC
NA	14	TRBV7-6	TRBJ1-2	NA	CASSPFPGAYGYTF	TGTGCCAGCAGCCCCTTCCCGGGAGCCTATGGCTACACCTTC
NA	14	TRBV5-4	TRBJ2-3	NA	CASSYRDSGDTQYF	TGTGCCAGCAGCTACCGGGACTCGGGAGATACGCAGTATTTT
TRBD1	15	TRBV5-6	TRBJ2-1	few	CASSFRDRDGNEQFF	TGTGCCAGCAGCTTCCGGGACAGGGACGGCAATGAGCAGTTCTTC
NA	18	TRBV11-2	TRBJ1-2	once	CASSLGGLRGTANYGYTF	TGTGCCAGCAGCTTAGGAGGATTAAGGGGTACAGCTAACTATGGCTACACCTTC
NA	14	TRBV5-6	TRBJ1-2	NA	CASSLGGADYGYTF	TGTGCCAGCAGCTTGGGGGGCGCGGACTATGGCTACACCTTC
TRBD1	15	TRBV6-1	TRBJ2-7	once	CASSVLDRPSYEQYF	TGTGCCAGCAGTGTTTTGGACAGGCCCAGCTACGAGCAGTACTTC
NA	11	TRBV7-9	TRBJ2-1	few	CASSSSINRFF	TGTGCCAGCAGCTCCTCCATAAACCGGTTCTTC
TRBD1	15	TRBV28	TRBJ1-4	NA	CASSFDDRVGEKLFF	TGTGCCAGCAGTTTCGACGACAGGGTTGGTGAAAAACTGTTTTTT
NA	16	TRBV7-9	TRBJ2-7	NA	CASSLEVWGEAHEQYF	TGTGCCAGCAGCTTAGAAGTCTGGGGGGAAGCCCACGAGCAGTACTTC
TRBD2	14	TRBV7-2	TRBJ2-1	NA	CASSLGLAGPEQFF	TGTGCCAGCAGCTTGGGACTAGCGGGGCCAGAGCAGTTCTTC
TRBD2	13	TRBV13	TRBJ2-1	NA	CASSPGLAGEQFF	TGTGCCAGCAGCCCGGGACTAGCGGGTGAGCAGTTCTTC
NA	13	TRBV4-3	TRBJ2-7	NA	CASSQTLIYEQYF	TGCGCCAGCAGTCAAACCCTCATCTACGAGCAGTACTTC
NA	11	TRBV11-2	TRBJ2-7	NA	CASSVGLEQYF	TGTGCCAGCAGTGTTGGCCTCGAGCAGTACTTC
NA	15	TRBV9	TRBJ2-3	NA	CASSVQIGGADTQYF	TGTGCCAGCAGCGTACAAATTGGGGGTGCAGATACGCAGTATTTT
NA	12	TRBV11-3	TRBJ2-1	few	CASSPRSTEQFF	TGTGCCAGCAGCCCCCGGAGCACTGAGCAGTTCTTC
NA	15	TRBV27	TRBJ2-2	NA	CASSFWTTNTGELFF	TGTGCCAGCAGTTTTTGGACGACGAACACCGGGGAGCTGTTTTTT
TRBD2	15	TRBV19	TRBJ2-2	NA	CASSPAGGGTGELFF	TGTGCCAGTTCCCCAGCGGGAGGAGGCACCGGGGAGCTGTTTTTT
TRBD2	17	TRBV7-2	TRBJ2-7	NA	CASSLGLAGGRSYEQYF	TGTGCCAGCAGCTTGGGACTAGCGGGAGGGCGTTCCTACGAGCAGTACTTC
NA	15	TRBV5-1	TRBJ1-3	NA	CASSVLGLPGNTIYF	TGCGCCAGCAGCGTATTAGGGCTTCCTGGAAACACCATATATTTT
TRBD1	16	TRBV28	TRBJ1-4	NA	CASKGQGGSEDEKLFF	TGTGCCAGCAAGGGACAGGGGGGAAGTGAAGATGAAAAACTGTTTTTT
TRBD1	15	TRBV5-1	TRBJ1-4	NA	CASSLDGRGVEKLFF	TGCGCCAGCAGCTTGGATGGCAGGGGGGTAGAAAAACTGTTTTTT
NA	13	TRBV7-9	TRBJ2-7	NA	CASSLQVSYEQYF	TGTGCCAGCAGCCTACAGGTGTCCTACGAGCAGTACTTC
NA	15	TRBV6-6	TRBJ2-7	once	CASSTPTGYHYEQYF	TGTGCCAGCAGTACCCCTACAGGATACCACTACGAGCAGTACTTC
NA	19	TRBV9	TRBJ2-3	once	CASSGAGPSELESTDTQYF	TGTGCCAGCAGCGGGGCCGGGCCTTCGGAACTAGAGAGCACAGATACGCAGTATTTT
TRBD1	14	TRBV28	TRBJ1-2	few	CASSPPGTVYGYTF	TGTGCCAGCAGTCCCCCCGGGACAGTCTATGGCTACACCTTC
NA	14	TRBV18	TRBJ2-1	few	CASSPSQAVHEQFF	TGTGCCAGCTCACCATCACAGGCCGTCCATGAGCAGTTCTTC
NA	14	TRBV10-2	TRBJ2-3	NA	CASSESDLFYAQYF	TGCGCCAGCAGTGAGTCGGATCTCTTTTACGCGCAGTATTTT
TRBD2	17	TRBV11-2	TRBJ2-1	NA	CASSSTNRLAGGNEQFF	TGTGCCAGCAGCTCCACAAACCGACTAGCGGGAGGGAATGAGCAGTTCTTC
NA	14	TRBV2	TRBJ2-3	few	CASSVSPTQDTQYF	TGTGCCAGCAGTGTTTCCCCCACACAAGATACGCAGTATTTT
TRBD2	15	TRBV10-3	TRBJ2-1	NA	CAIMDGGRPYNEQFF	TGTGCCATCATGGACGGCGGGAGGCCCTACAATGAGCAGTTCTTC
NA	15	TRBV7-2	TRBJ2-1	NA	CASSSEGRSYNEQFF	TGTGCCAGCAGCTCAGAGGGTCGCTCCTACAATGAGCAGTTCTTC
TRBD1	13	TRBV6-5	TRBJ1-5	NA	CASSTGDNQPQHF	TGTGCCAGCAGTACAGGGGACAATCAGCCCCAGCATTTT